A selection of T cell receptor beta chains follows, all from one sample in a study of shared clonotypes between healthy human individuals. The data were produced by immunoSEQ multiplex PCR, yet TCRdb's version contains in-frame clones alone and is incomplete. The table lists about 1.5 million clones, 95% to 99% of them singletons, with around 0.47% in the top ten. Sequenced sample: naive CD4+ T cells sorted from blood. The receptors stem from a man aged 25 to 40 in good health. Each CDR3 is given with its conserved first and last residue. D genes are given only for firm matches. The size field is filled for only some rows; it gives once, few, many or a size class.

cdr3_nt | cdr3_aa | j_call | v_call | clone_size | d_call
TGCGCCAGCAGTGGGTCCTACAATGAGCAGTTCTTC | CASSGSYNEQFF | TRBJ2-1 | TRBV10-1 | NA | NA
TGTGCCAGCTCACCACAGCGCGATGAGCAGTTCTTC | CASSPQRDEQFF | TRBJ2-1 | TRBV18 | NA | NA
TGTGCCAGCAGGGGGGTCGCAAGCACAGATACGCAGTATTTT | CASRGVASTDTQYF | TRBJ2-3 | TRBV5-4 | NA | NA
TGTGCCAGCAGACCGGACAGGACCAAGCAGTATTTT | CASRPDRTKQYF | TRBJ2-3 | TRBV6-6 | NA | TRBD1
TGTGCCAGCAGCTTAGTTGAAGGGAGTTTTCAGCCCCAGCATTTT | CASSLVEGSFQPQHF | TRBJ1-5 | TRBV7-8 | NA | NA
TGTGCCAGCAGCTCCGTGAGGGGCCACGAGCAGTACTTC | CASSSVRGHEQYF | TRBJ2-7 | TRBV7-9 | once | NA
TGCGCCAGCAGCTTGGCCCCGGGACAGGGGGCTGGGAATGAGCAGTTCTTC | CASSLAPGQGAGNEQFF | TRBJ2-1 | TRBV5-1 | NA | TRBD1
TGTGCCAGCAGCGGACTCGGGGGCTCCTACAATGAGCAGTTCTTC | CASSGLGGSYNEQFF | TRBJ2-1 | TRBV9 | NA | NA
TGCGCCAGCAGCCAAGATCGAGACAGCGCGAACACCGGGGAGCTGTTTTTT | CASSQDRDSANTGELFF | TRBJ2-2 | TRBV4-1 | NA | NA
TGTGCCAGCAGCAGGACAGGGCTATCCCCCAATGAGCAGTTCTTC | CASSRTGLSPNEQFF | TRBJ2-1 | TRBV5-8 | NA | TRBD1
TGTGCCAGCAGCCATAGCGGGAGGGGGCCAGATACGCAGTATTTT | CASSHSGRGPDTQYF | TRBJ2-3 | TRBV7-2 | NA | TRBD2
TGTGCCAGCAGTGGGACCGGGCCAGGGAATTTTGACGAGCAGTACTTC | CASSGTGPGNFDEQYF | TRBJ2-7 | TRBV27 | NA | NA
TGTGCCAGCAGCTCTGTGGCCCCTTCACGGGCCGGGGAGCTGTTTTTT | CASSSVAPSRAGELFF | TRBJ2-2 | TRBV11-2 | once | NA
TGTGCCAGCAGCTCCCACTTATTGAATCTAAAACTTGGCGATGAGCAGTTCTTC | CASSSHLLNLKLGDEQFF | TRBJ2-1 | TRBV7-9 | NA | NA
TGTGCCAGCAGCGTAGGGACTAGCGGTATCACAGATACGCAGTATTTT | CASSVGTSGITDTQYF | TRBJ2-3 | TRBV9 | NA | TRBD2
TGTGCCAGCAGTTTAATTCAGGGGTACTACGAGCAGTACTTC | CASSLIQGYYEQYF | TRBJ2-7 | TRBV28 | NA | NA
TGTGCCAGTAGTGGACTAGCGGCTTACGAGCAGTACTTC | CASSGLAAYEQYF | TRBJ2-7 | TRBV19 | NA | TRBD2
TGTGCCAGCAGCTTGGCCGGTCTAAGGAACACTGAAGCTTTCTTT | CASSLAGLRNTEAFF | TRBJ1-1 | TRBV5-6 | NA | NA
TGTGCCAGCAGCCTAGGGATCCGGCCTAACACTGAAGCTTTCTTT | CASSLGIRPNTEAFF | TRBJ1-1 | TRBV28 | NA | NA
TGTGCCAGCAAGGAGGGGACCTACAATCAGCCCCAGCATTTT | CASKEGTYNQPQHF | TRBJ1-5 | TRBV28 | once | NA
TGCGCCAGCAGCCGACGAGGGATCGACAATGAGCAGTTCTTC | CASSRRGIDNEQFF | TRBJ2-1 | TRBV5-1 | NA | NA
TGCAGTGCTAGCCCCGGGGATGAGCAGTTCTTC | CSASPGDEQFF | TRBJ2-1 | TRBV20-1 | NA | NA
TGTGCCAGCTCACCACCGCTATCCGGGACGTCAGGAAACACCATATATTTT | CASSPPLSGTSGNTIYF | TRBJ1-3 | TRBV18 | NA | NA
TGCGCCAGCAGTCACCGCCCGGTGGGCCACGAGCAGTACTTC | CASSHRPVGHEQYF | TRBJ2-7 | TRBV23-1 | NA | NA
TGTGCCAGCAGTGAAGTAACAAGCAGGCCAGATACGCAGTATTTT | CASSEVTSRPDTQYF | TRBJ2-3 | TRBV2 | NA | NA
TGTGCCAGCAGTAACCAGGACAGTTCATACTATGGCTACACCTTC | CASSNQDSSYYGYTF | TRBJ1-2 | TRBV6-1 | NA | NA